This TCR beta chain was obtained from a study of blood T cell repertoires in COVID-19 (dated by TCRdb to the early 2020s). About the study as a whole: The collaborator samples originated in the United States, Italy and Spain and spanned the acute and convalescent phases of COVID-19. Samples came from the ongoing ImmuneRACE study (first 160 participants) plus 1,254 subjects from 6 global collaborators. Deeply sampled blood TCRbeta repertoires from subjects exposed to, actively infected with, or recovered from COVID-19 were included in the dataset. Where HLA class I and class II types were available, the types were taken from metadata supplied by the sample provider, not from assay-based typing. The material from the prospective study consisted of cDNA or gDNA derived from T cells, B-cell-depleted T cells, or PBMCs. Nearly every sample came with metadata listing a de-identified subject ID, COVID-19 status, age in years and sex. The repertoires were made available in a free public database intended to serve as a resource for research on the immune response to SARS-CoV-2. Broad study findings and their caveats: The amount of clinical and demographic metadata varied by source and participant and was provided uncurated.

In regard to this clone: Its target antigen remains unknown. No qualities accompany the bases; no much larger clone lies one base away.

The immunoSEQ Assay, a bias-controlled multiplex PCR, was used to amplify TCRbeta CDR3 regions from genomic DNA. The authors' analysis ran thus. Nucleated cell counts per sample were estimated from amplification of reference gene primers within the assay. To quantify the absolute abundance of each unique TCRbeta CDR3 rearrangement, sequence reads were collapsed and filtered. Productive Simpson clonality was computed per sample as the square root of Simpson's diversity index over productive rearrangements. Entries here come from immuneACCESS through TCRdb and include only in-frame sequences with V and J called. Some clones fail to appear in such tables; in the studies checked, an unresolved V gene covers under half of the shortfall, and the cause of the remainder is unknown. Clone size and V and J calls were adopted from that table, with D and trimming inferred from the DNA. Here the sample has tens of thousands of clones; over 70% occur a single time. The ten largest clones take up about 51% of the sample.

Trimming at the junction amounts to 4 bases on V and 16 bases on J, and the germline ends lie 21 bases apart. From the cysteine up to the phenylalanine, the CDR3 has a length of 13 residues. This entry keeps only the CDR3 DNA: 39 bases, framed from base 1. CDR1 and CDR2 are drawn from the germline V gene: SGHRS, YFSETQ. Whole blood was collected in K2EDTA tubes by collaborating institutions according to the institutions' own protocols. For TCRbeta analysis, collaborators shipped samples as frozen whole blood, isolated PBMCs, or DNA extracted from either of those sample types. This sequence uses TRBV5-1 and TRBJ2-1; a weak D assignment points to TRBD1 (6 bases agree). The TCR was taken from a man aged 50 or older with active or convalescent COVID-19. Sequences were obtained from peripheral blood. The nucleotide sequence is given as TGCGCCAGCAGCGCACCCCCCGGGACAAGGCTCTTCTTC. It is translated as CASSAPPGTRLFF.